The present entry profiles one T cell receptor beta chain with its context. The antigen remains undetermined. PCR amplification relied on 60 Vbeta primers (plus 13 Jbeta primers). Only in-frame clones appear in the TCRdb table, and some are missing; sequencing was by immunoSEQ multiplex PCR. Of about 160,000 clones in the sample, about 82% were seen once. This record belongs to a study of cytomegalovirus exposure and HLA in healthy donors. Study-level results: Across HLA loci, a later analysis found differing TCR association rates, with DRB1 most and HLA-C fewest.

Germline lookup yields CDR1 MNHNY and CDR2 SVGAGI (reference sequence). With V trimmed by 7 bases and J by 2 bases, 4 bases remained unmatched. This CDR3 has 14 residues. This TCR derives from a woman aged 30 to 39 in good health and CMV-seropositive. The chain has TRBV6-6 and TRBJ1-2; TRBD1 matches at 10 bases. Sequencing was performed on PBMCs. In nucleotides, the CDR3 is TGTGCCAGCACCCCGACAGGGGGCAACTATGGCTACACCTTC. This sequence encodes CASTPTGGNYGYTF.